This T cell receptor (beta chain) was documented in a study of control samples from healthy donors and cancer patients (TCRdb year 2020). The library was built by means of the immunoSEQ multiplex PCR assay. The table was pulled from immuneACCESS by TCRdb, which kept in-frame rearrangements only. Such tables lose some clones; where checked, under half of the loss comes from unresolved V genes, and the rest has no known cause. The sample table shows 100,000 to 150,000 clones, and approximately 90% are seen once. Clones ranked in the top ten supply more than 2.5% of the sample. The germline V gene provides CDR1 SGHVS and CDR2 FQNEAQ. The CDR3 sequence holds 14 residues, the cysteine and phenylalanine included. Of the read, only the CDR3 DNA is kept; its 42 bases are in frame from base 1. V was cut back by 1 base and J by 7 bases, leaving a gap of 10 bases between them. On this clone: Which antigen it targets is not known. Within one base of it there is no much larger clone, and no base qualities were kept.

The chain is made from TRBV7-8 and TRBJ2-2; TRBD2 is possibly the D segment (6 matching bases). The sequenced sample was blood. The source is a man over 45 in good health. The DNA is TGTGCCAGCAGCTTAGAAGTTAGCGGCGGGGAGCTGTTTTTT. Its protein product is CASSLEVSGGELFF.